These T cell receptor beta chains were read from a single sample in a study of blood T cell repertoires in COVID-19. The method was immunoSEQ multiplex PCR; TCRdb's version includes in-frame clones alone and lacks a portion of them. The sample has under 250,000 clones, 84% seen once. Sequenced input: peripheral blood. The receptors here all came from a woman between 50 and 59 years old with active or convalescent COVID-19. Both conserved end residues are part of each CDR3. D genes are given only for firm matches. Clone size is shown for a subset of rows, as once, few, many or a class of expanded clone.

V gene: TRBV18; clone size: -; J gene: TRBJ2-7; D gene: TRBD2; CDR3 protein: CASSPGLVSYEQYF; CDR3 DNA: TGTGCCAGCTCACCGGGACTAGTAAGCTACGAGCAGTACTTC
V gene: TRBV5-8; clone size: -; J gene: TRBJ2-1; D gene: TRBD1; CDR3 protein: CASSSGWDSYNEQFF; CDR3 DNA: TGTGCCAGCAGCTCCGGATGGGACAGTTACAATGAGCAGTTCTTC
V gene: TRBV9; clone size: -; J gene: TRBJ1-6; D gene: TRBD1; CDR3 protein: CASSDERQGKNSPLHF; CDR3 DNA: TGTGCCAGCAGCGATGAAAGACAGGGAAAGAATTCACCCCTCCACTTT
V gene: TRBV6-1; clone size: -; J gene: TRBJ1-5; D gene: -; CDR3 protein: CASSEGNWGRQPQHF; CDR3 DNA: TGTGCCAGCAGTGAAGGCAATTGGGGCAGGCAGCCCCAGCATTTT
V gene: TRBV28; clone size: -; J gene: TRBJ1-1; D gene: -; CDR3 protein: CASSPRGQLANTEAFF; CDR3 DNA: TGTGCCAGCAGCCCACGAGGACAGCTAGCGAACACTGAAGCTTTCTTT
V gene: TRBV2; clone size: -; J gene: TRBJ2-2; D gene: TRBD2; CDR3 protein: CASRGTSGGLNTGELFF; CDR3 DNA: TGTGCCAGCAGGGGGACTAGCGGGGGCCTTAACACCGGGGAGCTGTTTTTT
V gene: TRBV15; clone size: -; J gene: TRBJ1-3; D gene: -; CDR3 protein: CATSRGGRGKNSGNTIYF; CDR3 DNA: TGTGCCACCAGCAGAGGGGGGCGAGGGAAGAACTCTGGAAACACCATATATTTT
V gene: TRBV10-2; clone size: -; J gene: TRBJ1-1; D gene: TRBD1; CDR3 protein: CASMRWDSIPEAFF; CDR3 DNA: TGCGCCAGCATGAGGTGGGACAGCATCCCTGAAGCTTTCTTT
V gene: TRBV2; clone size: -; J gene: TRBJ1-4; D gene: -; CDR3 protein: CASSGAGRRGKLFF; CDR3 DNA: TGTGCCAGCAGTGGGGCAGGGAGAAGGGGGAAACTGTTTTTT
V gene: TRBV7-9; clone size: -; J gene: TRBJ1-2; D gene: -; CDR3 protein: CASSLDWGRPDGYTF; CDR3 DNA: TGTGCCAGCAGCTTAGATTGGGGGCGTCCCGATGGCTACACCTTC
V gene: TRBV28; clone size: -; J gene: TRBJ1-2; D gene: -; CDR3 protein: CASSLYQGMNNYGYTF; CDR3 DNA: TGTGCCAGCAGTTTATATCAGGGGATGAATAACTATGGCTACACCTTC
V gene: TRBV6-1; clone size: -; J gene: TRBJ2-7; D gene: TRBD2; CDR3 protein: CASSGLSGRTPYEQYF; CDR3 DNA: TGTGCCAGCAGTGGTCTTAGCGGGAGGACCCCTTACGAGCAGTACTTC
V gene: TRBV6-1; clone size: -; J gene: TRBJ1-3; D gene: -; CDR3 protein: CASSEAPDSSGNTIYF; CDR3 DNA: TGTGCCAGCAGTGAAGCCCCGGACAGTAGTGGAAACACCATATATTTT
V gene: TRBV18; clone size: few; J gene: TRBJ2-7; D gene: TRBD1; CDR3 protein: CASSVSLTGKVEQYF; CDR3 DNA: TGTGCCAGCTCGGTGAGCTTGACAGGGAAGGTCGAGCAGTACTTC
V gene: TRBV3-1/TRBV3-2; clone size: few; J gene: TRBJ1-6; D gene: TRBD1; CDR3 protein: CASSQNTPGQANSPLHF; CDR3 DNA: TGTGCCAGCAGCCAGAACACTCCGGGACAGGCTAACTCACCCCTCCACTTT
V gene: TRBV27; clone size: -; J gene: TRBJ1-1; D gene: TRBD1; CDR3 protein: CASSIGQGGTEAFF; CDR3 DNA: TGTGCCAGCAGTATCGGACAGGGCGGCACTGAAGCTTTCTTT
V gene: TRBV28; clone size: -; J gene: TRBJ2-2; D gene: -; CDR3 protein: CASSLLGSANTGELFF; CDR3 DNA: TGTGCCAGCAGTTTATTAGGGAGCGCGAACACCGGGGAGCTGTTTTTT
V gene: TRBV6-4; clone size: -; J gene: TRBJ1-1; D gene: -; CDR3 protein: CASTPRAGETEAFF; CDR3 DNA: TGTGCCAGCACCCCGAGGGCGGGGGAAACTGAAGCTTTCTTT
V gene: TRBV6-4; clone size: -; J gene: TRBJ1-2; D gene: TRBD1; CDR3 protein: CATQGQPNGGYTF; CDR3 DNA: TGTGCCACCCAGGGACAGCCGAATGGGGGCTACACCTTC
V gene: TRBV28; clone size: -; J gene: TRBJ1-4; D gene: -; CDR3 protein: CASSRHATNEKLFF; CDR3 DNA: TGTGCCAGCAGTCGACACGCAACTAATGAAAAACTGTTTTTT
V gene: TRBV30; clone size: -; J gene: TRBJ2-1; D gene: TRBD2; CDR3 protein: CAWSVGGYADEQFF; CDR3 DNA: TGTGCCTGGAGTGTGGGAGGGTACGCAGATGAGCAGTTCTTC
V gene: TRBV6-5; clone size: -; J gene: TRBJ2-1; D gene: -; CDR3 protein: CASIFNEQFF; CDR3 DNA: TGTGCCAGCATATTCAATGAGCAGTTCTTC
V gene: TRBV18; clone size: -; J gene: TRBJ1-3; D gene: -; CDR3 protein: CASSPRRLTSGNTIYF; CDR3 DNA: TGTGCCAGCTCACCCCGAAGACTAACCTCTGGAAACACCATATATTTT
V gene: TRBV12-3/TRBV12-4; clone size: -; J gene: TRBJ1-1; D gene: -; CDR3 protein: CASTGENTEAFF; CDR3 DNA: TGTGCCAGCACGGGGGAGAACACTGAAGCTTTCTTT
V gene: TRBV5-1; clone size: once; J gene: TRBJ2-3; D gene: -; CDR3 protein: CASSAGQSSTDTQYF; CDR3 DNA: TGCGCCAGCAGCGCGGGACAGTCCAGCACAGATACGCAGTATTTT
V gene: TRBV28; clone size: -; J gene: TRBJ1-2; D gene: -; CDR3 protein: CASSFSRDAVGYTF; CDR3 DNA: TGTGCCAGCAGTTTTTCCAGGGATGCAGTCGGCTACACCTTC
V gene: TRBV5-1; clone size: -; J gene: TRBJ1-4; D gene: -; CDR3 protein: CASSPSGGAANEKLFF; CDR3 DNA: TGCGCCAGCAGCCCCAGTGGGGGGGCGGCTAATGAAAAACTGTTTTTT
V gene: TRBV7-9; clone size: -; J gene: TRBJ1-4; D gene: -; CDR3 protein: CASSLAAATNEKLFF; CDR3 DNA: TGTGCCAGCAGCTTAGCGGCGGCGACTAATGAAAAACTGTTTTTT